This T cell receptor (beta chain) was profiled in a study of T cells after yellow fever vaccination. Whole-study context: Low-cell-number fractions were prepared with SMART-Seq v4 Ultra Low Input. Study-wide points: After the booster, nearly 98% of CD4 and roughly nine tenths of CD8 primary-response clones were re-detected.

V was trimmed by 5 bases and J by 3 bases, leaving 7 bases between them. CDR1 is SQVTM and CDR2 is ANQGSEA in the germline V gene. This CDR3 comprises 12 residues. This clonotype was seen a few times. What it binds is not known. From the 5' RACE reads, TCRdb called clonotypes with MiXCR, one entry per CDR3 protein. The top ten hold approximately 15% of the sample, which has 620,000 or so distinct CDR3 sequences, around a sixth seen once. Sequences were derived from PBMCs, sampled less than 6 days after the first yellow fever vaccination. The TCR comes from a man between 18 and 29 years old who received the YFV17D yellow fever vaccine. The chain uses TRBV29-1 and TRBJ1-4, with D perhaps TRBD1 (5 bases). The CDR3 here is CSVRGANEKLFF. CDR3 bases: TGCAGCGTTCGGGGGGCTAATGAAAAACTGTTTTTT. The complete variable domain, with remaining parts taken from reference TRBV29-1 and TRBJ1-4, reads SAVISQKPSRDICQRGTSLTIQCQVDSQVTMMFWYRQQPGQSLTLIATANQGSEATYESGFVIDKFPISRPNLTFSTLTVSNMSPEDSSIYLCSVRGANEKLFFGSGTQLSVL.